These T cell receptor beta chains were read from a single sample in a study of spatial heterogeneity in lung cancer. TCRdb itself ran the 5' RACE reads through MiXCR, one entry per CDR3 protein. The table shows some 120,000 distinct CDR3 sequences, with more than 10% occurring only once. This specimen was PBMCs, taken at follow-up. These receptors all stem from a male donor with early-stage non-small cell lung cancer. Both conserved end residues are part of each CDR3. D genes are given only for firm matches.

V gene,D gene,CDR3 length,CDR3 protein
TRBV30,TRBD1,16,CAWSVRDRGFNQPQHF
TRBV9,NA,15,CASSVAGGLGETQYF
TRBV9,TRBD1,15,CASSGGKGQGYEQYF
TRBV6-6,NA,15,CASSWPMGRAHGYTF
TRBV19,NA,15,CASSIERSSYNEQFF
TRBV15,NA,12,CATSRDRYEQYF
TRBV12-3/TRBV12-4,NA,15,CASSSAGHPGYGYTF
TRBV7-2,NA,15,CASSARSGATDTQYF
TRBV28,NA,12,CASSDPKGEQYF
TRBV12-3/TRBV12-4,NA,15,CASSLVSPANNEQFF
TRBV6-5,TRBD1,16,CASSYSKGTGESGYTF
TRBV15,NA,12,CATSRGDRGYTF
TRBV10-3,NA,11,CAIRRDDTQYF
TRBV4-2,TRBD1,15,CASSQDQGAGQPQHF
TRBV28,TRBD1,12,CASRQGTYEQYF
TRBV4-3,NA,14,CASSLSDSNEKLFF
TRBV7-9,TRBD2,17,CASSLLLAGGYEETQYF
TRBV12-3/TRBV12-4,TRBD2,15,CASSQRGTSTDTQYF
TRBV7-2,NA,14,CASSFQKFSDTQYF
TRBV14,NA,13,CASSQAHNYGYTF
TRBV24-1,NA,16,CATSGLEVSGANVLTF
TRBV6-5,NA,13,CASSYSGPFEAFF